The 14 T cell receptor beta chains below were found in one sample sequenced in a study of vaccination effects on CD4 cells after COVID-19. Antigens of these TCRs are unknown. Measured with immunoSEQ multiplex PCR; TCRdb has only the in-frame clones, and not every one. Among tens of thousands of clones listed, 60% to 80% were seen once. Antigen-specific CD4+ T cells were expanded (with viral peptide pools) by the ViraFEST assay ahead of sequencing. On day 10 of culture, CD4+ T cells were separated out. Either the BNT162b2 or mRNA-1273 vaccine was given to participants in two doses. The sequencing used CD4+ T cells from PBMCs cultured with SARS-CoV-2 spike peptides, collected after COVID-19 vaccination. The receptors were sampled from a human donor who received a COVID-19 vaccine. Some clones in this sample may be carry-over from other donors' samples.

In nucleotides, the CDR3 is TGTGCCAGTAGTATCCGGACAGGGGGCGCGGTCACTGAAGCTTTCTTT. It encodes CASSIRTGGAVTEAFF. This rearrangement joins TRBV19 to TRBJ1-1; 11 nucleotides agree with TRBD1. Germline lookup yields CDR1 LNHDA and CDR2 SQIVND (reference sequence). Germline trimming cut 3 bases from V and 4 bases from J; bases unmatched to any gene: 7. This CDR3 region has 16 residues. Combining the CDR3 with reference TRBV19 and TRBJ1-1 gives the whole variable domain DGGITQSPKYLFRKEGQNVTLSCEQNLNHDAMYWYRQDPGQGLRLIYYSQIVNDFQKGDIAEGYSVSREKKESFPLTVTSAQKNPTAFYLCASSIRTGGAVTEAFFGQGTRLTVV.

The chain couples TRBV7-3 to TRBJ2-7; tentatively, D is TRBD1 or TRBD2 (6 bases each). V was cut by 0 bases and J by 0 bases, with 9 bases left in between. Per germline, CDR1 SGHTA and CDR2 FQGTGA. This CDR3 spans 15 amino acids. In nucleotides, the CDR3 is TGTGCCAGCAGCTTAACTGCGGGACACTCCTACGAGCAGTACGTC. Protein: CASSLTAGHSYEQYV.

This clone is labeled medium-sized. The genes are TRBV24-1 and TRBJ2-1, with a tentative D call TRBD1 (6 bases). Per germline, CDR1 KGHDR and CDR2 SFDVKD. CDR3 length equals 16 residues. Trimming cost V 3 bases and J 3 bases, with 14 bases left between them. CDR3 nucleotides: TGTGCCACCAGTGATCCTTCAGGGGTGGTCTACAATGAGCAGTTCTTC. It specifies CATSDPSGVVYNEQFF.

The V call is TRBV5-1, the J call TRBJ2-7, with 7 bases identical to TRBD1. Germline V gives CDR1 SGHRS, CDR2 YFSETQ. The CDR3 extends over 14 amino acids. Trimming cost V 1 base and J 3 bases; bases outside gene matches: 4. The CDR3: CASSLNRDSYEQYV. DNA for the CDR3: TGCGCCAGCAGCTTGAACCGGGACAGCTACGAGCAGTACGTC.

The chain links TRBV4-3 to TRBJ2-5, with D unresolved. The V end was cut by 2 bases, the J end by 0 bases, with 10 bases between. This CDR3 contains 15 residues. The germline V gene has CDR1 LGHNA and CDR2 YSLEER. The CDR3 DNA reads as TGCGCCAGCAGCCAACAGTTCAACGACCAAGAGACCCAGTACTTC. It is translated as CASSQQFNDQETQYF.

V gene TRBV6-5 combines with J gene TRBJ1-2; 7 nucleotides line up with TRBD1. This CDR3 contains 14 residues. Germline V gene lookup returns CDR1 MNHEY and CDR2 SVGAGI. V lost 0 bases, J lost 7 bases, and 5 bases stayed unmatched. In DNA form, the CDR3 reads TGTGCCAGCAGTTACTCGACAGGGCGGGGTGGCTACACCTTC. This gives the protein CASSYSTGRGGYTF.

This clone is categorized as medium-sized. The chain uses TRBV18 and TRBJ1-5; no clear D gene. CDR3 size: 15 residues. V was trimmed by 6 bases and J by 0 bases, leaving 12 bases between them. Germline lookup yields CDR1 KGHSH and CDR2 LQKENI. The chain's CDR3 is CASSRGSNSNQPQHF. CDR3 sequence (DNA): TGTGCCAGCTCTCGCGGCAGCAATAGCAATCAGCCCCAGCATTTT.

V usage is TRBV7-2 and J usage is TRBJ2-2; D is uncertain. Trimming took off 5 bases at V and 6 bases at J, with 16 bases between the two ends. Germline V gene sequence: CDR1 SGHTA, CDR2 FQGNSA. The CDR3 covers 15 residues. The CDR3 DNA is TGTGCCAGCAGCGCCCACTCGGTTGATGCCGGGGAGCTGTTTTTT. Residues: CASSAHSVDAGELFF.

The CDR3 spells CASSSGLAGTDTQYF. The CDR3 DNA is TGCGCCAGCAGCTCCGGACTAGCGGGCACAGATACGCAGTATTTT. The J gene is TRBJ2-3, the V gene TRBV5-1, with 10 nucleotides matching TRBD2. The trim removed 3 bases at V and 1 base at J, leaving 2 bases unmatched. Germline V gives CDR1 SGHRS, CDR2 YFSETQ. The CDR3 loop spans 15 amino acids. Combining the CDR3 with reference TRBV5-1 and TRBJ2-3 gives the whole variable domain KAGVTQTPRYLIKTRGQQVTLSCSPISGHRSVSWYQQTPGQGLQFLFEYFSETQRNKGNFPGRFSGRQFSNSRSEMNVSTLELGDSALYLCASSSGLAGTDTQYFGPGTRLTVL.

This clone occurred once. V and J are TRBV3-1 (or the pseudogene TRBV3-2) and TRBJ2-6; D is possibly TRBD1 (6 bases). This CDR3 is 17 amino acids long. Trimming shortened V by 4 bases and J by 0 bases, and 13 bases separated the two germline ends. Germline CDR1 LGHDT, CDR2 YNNKEL (reference sequence). CDR3 amino acids: CASSLQGVVSGANVLTF. For the CDR3, the DNA is TGTGCCAGCAGCCTACAGGGCGTCGTCTCTGGGGCCAACGTCCTGACTTTC.

This chain uses TRBV7-3 with TRBJ1-3; 8 bases are shared with TRBD1. V lost 5 bases to trimming and J lost 0 bases; unmatched junction nucleotides: 6. From germline, CDR1 is SGHTA and CDR2 FQGTGA. The CDR3 runs to 16 residues. The CDR3 sequence: CASSPTGTGSGNTIYF. The DNA for the CDR3 is TGTGCCAGCAGCCCAACCGGGACAGGCTCTGGAAACACCATATATTTT. Filled out from reference TRBV7-3 and TRBJ1-3, the complete variable domain reads GAGVSQTPSNKVTEKGKYVELRCDPISGHTALYWYRQSLGQGPEFLIYFQGTGAADDSGLPNDRFFAVRPEGSVSTLKIQRTERGDSAVYLCASSPTGTGSGNTIYFGEGSWLTVV.

This chain uses TRBV19 with TRBJ2-3; D unresolved. The ends were cut back, 1 base at V and 1 base at J, with 6 bases in the middle. The CDR3 runs 14 residues. Germline lookup yields CDR1 LNHDA and CDR2 SQIVND (reference sequence). CDR3 in DNA: TGTGCCAGTAGTATAGTGACTGGCACAGATACGCAGTATTTT. Translating it yields CASSIVTGTDTQYF.

In its sample, this clone was seen once. The gene calls are TRBV10-3 and TRBJ1-2, with 8 bases that match TRBD1. The CDR3 spans 13 residues. Germline V gene sequence: CDR1 ENHRY, CDR2 SYGVKD. With V trimmed by 9 bases and J by 6 bases, 9 bases remained unmatched. CDR3 in amino acids: CAMGRQGADGYTF. The CDR3 DNA is TGTGCCATGGGGAGGCAGGGGGCCGATGGCTACACCTTC.

The gene calls are TRBV11-2 and TRBJ2-4; 9 bases agree with TRBD1. CDR1 and CDR2 (germline): SGHAT, FQNNGV. This CDR3 is 17 amino acids long. V lost 5 bases and J lost 0; bases outside the gene matches: 8. The CDR3 sequence: CASSHYGQGLAKNIQYF. CDR3 nucleotides: TGTGCCAGCAGCCACTATGGACAGGGGCTAGCCAAAAACATTCAGTACTTC.